This TCR beta chain was captured by sequencing in a study of blood T cell repertoires in COVID-19. Sequencing used immunoSEQ multiplex PCR; TCRdb keeps in-frame clones, though not all of them. The sample has roughly 520,000 clones; 70% to 90% are singletons. This clonotype was sampled from a woman aged 40 to 55 who had recovered from COVID-19. Sequenced sample: PBMCs or T cells enriched from blood (not recorded which).

CDR3 DNA: TGTGCCAGCTCACCACAACAGGGCAGCACTGAAGCTTTCTTT. Translated, it gives CASSPQQGSTEAFF. J is TRBJ1-1 and V is TRBV18, with D perhaps matching TRBD1 (6 bases). CDR1 and CDR2 from the germline V gene are KGHSH and LQKENI. Trimming removed 1 base from V and 4 bases from J, with 10 bases in between. The CDR3 extends over 14 amino acids.